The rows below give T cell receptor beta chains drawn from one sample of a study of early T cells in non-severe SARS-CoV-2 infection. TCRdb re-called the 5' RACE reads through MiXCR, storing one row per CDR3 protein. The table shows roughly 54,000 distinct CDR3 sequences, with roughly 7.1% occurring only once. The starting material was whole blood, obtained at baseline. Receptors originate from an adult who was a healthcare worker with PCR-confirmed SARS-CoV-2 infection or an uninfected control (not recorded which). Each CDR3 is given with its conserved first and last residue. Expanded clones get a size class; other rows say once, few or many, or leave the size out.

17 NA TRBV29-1 CSVLPRRVHRGRETQYF
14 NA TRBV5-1 CASSGDRTNTEAFF
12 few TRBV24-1 CATSDLGPPQHF
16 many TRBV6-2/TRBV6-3 CASSYGATSQADTQYF
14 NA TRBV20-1 CSARDPQGDPEAFF
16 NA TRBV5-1 CASSIAQGMGGLEQYF
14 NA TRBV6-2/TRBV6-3 CASSYRSGNYEQYF
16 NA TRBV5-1 CASSHANRGRSEKLFF
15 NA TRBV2 CASRGDYSGRNEQFF
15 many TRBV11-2 CASSLERGSNQPQHF
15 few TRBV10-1 CASSAPGTSGYEQFF
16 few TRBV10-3 CAISEAPGGLRYEQYF
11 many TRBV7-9 CASSRYNEQFF
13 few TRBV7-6 CASSPGSAGELFF
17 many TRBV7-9 CASSFKGQTKNTDTQYF
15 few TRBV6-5 CASSPTSGNGNEQFF
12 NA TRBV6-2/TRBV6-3 CASSPTTREQFF